There are a few counts of the clone carrying this T cell receptor (beta chain). Its antigen remains unidentified. This specimen comes from a study of identical twins. Study-level findings and limits: The conclusions drew on cross-sectional statistical analysis instead of tracking the same donors.

TCRdb used MiXCR to reprocess the 5' RACE reads, holding one entry per CDR3 protein. The profile shows 200,000 to 300,000 distinct CDR3 sequences, 6% to 8.5% of them singletons. Trimming took off 0 bases at V and 0 bases at J, with 8 bases between the two ends. The CDR3 covers 15 residues. The germline gives CDR1 MNHEY, CDR2 SMNVEV (reference sequence). In addition, the sample was reused for a study of yellow fever vaccine responses in identical twins.

This clonotype was obtained from a woman under 30 in good health. The chain employs TRBV27 and TRBJ2-5; no clear D. The sample taken for sequencing was CD8+ T cells sorted from blood. DNA for the CDR3: TGTGCCAGCAGTTTATCGGTGCTGTACCAAGAGACCCAGTACTTC. This codes for CASSLSVLYQETQYF.